Below are 28 T cell receptor beta chains sequenced from a single sample in a study of cytomegalovirus exposure and HLA in healthy donors. PCR employed 60 Vbeta and 13 Jbeta primers. Assay: immunoSEQ multiplex PCR; the TCRdb copy retains only in-frame clones and omits some. The data contain 90,000 to 110,000 clones, roughly three quarters of them singletons. The sequencing sample was made of PBMCs. These receptors were obtained from a male donor in good health and CMV-seronegative.

This clone has more than one count but fewer than ten. The chain joins TRBV6-1 to TRBJ1-1, with D tentatively TRBD1 (5 bases). Trimming cost V 1 base and J 0 bases, with 9 bases left between them. Germline values: CDR1 MNHNS, CDR2 SASEGT. This CDR3 is built from 15 residues. The CDR3 region is CASSEERQMNTEAFF. For the CDR3, the DNA is TGTGCCAGCAGTGAAGAGAGACAGATGAACACTGAAGCTTTCTTT.

This chain uses TRBV27 with TRBJ2-7; 9 nucleotides line up with TRBD1. The CDR3 is made up of 16 amino acids. The V gene end was trimmed by 0 bases and the J gene end by 5 bases; junction bases not matched to a gene: 8. The germline CDR1 and CDR2 sequences are MNHEY and SMNVEV (reference sequence). The CDR3 loop is CASSLSPGTGYNEQYF. The DNA of the CDR3 is TGTGCCAGCAGTTTATCCCCCGGGACAGGGTATAACGAGCAGTACTTC.

This chain uses TRBV9 with TRBJ2-3; 13 nucleotides line up with TRBD2. The J segment lost 1 base and the V segment lost 4 bases, leaving 9 bases of the junction unmatched. The CDR3 has 18 amino acids. Germline V gene sequence: CDR1 SGDLS, CDR2 YYNGEE. The CDR3 loop is CASSPRRTSGGRTDTQYF. As DNA, the CDR3 is TGTGCCAGCAGCCCCAGACGGACTAGCGGGGGTCGCACAGATACGCAGTATTTT.

The chain employs TRBV6-6 and TRBJ1-1, with a possible D match to TRBD1 (5 bases). CDR3 length: 13 amino acids. V was clipped by 6 bases and J by 5 bases, with 13 bases between them. Germline V gene sequence: CDR1 MNHNY, CDR2 SVGAGI (reference sequence). Written as DNA, the CDR3 is TGTGCCAGCAGCCCGACAGTTGGGACTGAAGCTTTCTTT. Amino acids: CASSPTVGTEAFF.

V gene TRBV7-2 combines with J gene TRBJ2-3, with 12 bases fitting TRBD1. This CDR3 is 18 amino acids long. Germline CDR1 SGHTA, CDR2 FQGNSA. V lost 1 base to trimming and J lost 4 bases; unmatched junction nucleotides: 9. CDR3 protein: CASSLEALGTGGSDTQYF. In nucleotides, the CDR3 is TGTGCCAGCAGCTTAGAGGCCCTCGGGACAGGGGGCTCAGATACGCAGTATTTT.

The gene calls are TRBV28 and TRBJ2-7; TRBD1 agrees at 7 bases. Germline V gene lookup returns CDR1 MDHEN and CDR2 SYDVKM. With 2 bases clipped from V and 2 bases from J, the junction kept 9 bases outside the gene matches. This CDR3 has 16 amino acids. The CDR3 coding sequence is TGTGCCAGCAGTTTACCCCCGAGGGGGCAAACCTACGAGCAGTACTTC. Protein sequence: CASSLPPRGQTYEQYF.

This clone is a singleton in its sample. The V gene is TRBV19, the J gene TRBJ2-7, with D possibly matching TRBD2 (5 bases). The germline V gene has CDR1 LNHDA and CDR2 SQIVND (reference sequence). The CDR3 extends over 15 amino acids. V lost 6 bases, J lost 0 bases, and 15 bases lay in between. The chain's CDR3 is CASSPEVAYSYEQYF. In DNA form, the CDR3 reads TGTGCCAGTAGCCCCGAGGTAGCGTACTCCTACGAGCAGTACTTC.

This clone was counted between two and nine times. The chain employs TRBV6-1 and TRBJ2-7; a weak D match, TRBD2 (6 bases). CDR1 is MNHNS, CDR2 SASEGT, per germline. The V gene lost 4 bases and the J gene lost 5 bases, with 21 bases spanning the gap. The CDR3 runs 16 residues. For the CDR3, the DNA is TGTGCCAGCAGTGTGGGTGGGCGGGGCGCTGATGACGAGCAGTACTTC. Translated: CASSVGGRGADDEQYF.

For this clone: The same CDR3 is also encoded by other DNA sequences in this sample. The chain carries TRBV7-8 and TRBJ2-7, with a possible D match to TRBD2 (6 bases). Germline V gives CDR1 SGHVS, CDR2 FQNEAQ. The CDR3 loop spans 14 amino acids. V lost 2 bases and J 0 bases, leaving 8 bases between the germline ends. The CDR3 DNA is TGTGCCAGCAGCTTACGGGAGAGCTCCTACGAGCAGTACTTC. Its protein is CASSLRESSYEQYF.

The chain joins TRBV28 to TRBJ2-2, with 12 positions matching TRBD1. The CDR3 sequence is 16 residues long. Per the germline V gene, CDR1 is MDHEN and CDR2 is SYDVKM. The ends lost 2 bases at V and 6 bases at J; junction bases unmatched: 4. The DNA of the CDR3 is TGTGCCAGCAGTTTAGGGACAGGGGGCGCCCCCGGGGAGCTGTTTTTT. It encodes CASSLGTGGAPGELFF.

The chain uses TRBV28 and TRBJ2-5; perhaps TRBD1 as D (6 bases). Trimming left V 5 bases short and J 4 bases short, with 8 bases between. The CDR3 has 12 residues. Germline V gives CDR1 MDHEN, CDR2 SYDVKM. CDR3 loop: CASSGGIETQYF. CDR3 sequence (DNA): TGTGCCAGCAGTGGGGGCATAGAGACCCAGTACTTC.

This clone was seen a single time. The rearrangement uses TRBV4-3 and TRBJ1-2; the D gene is possibly TRBD1 (6 bases). V was clipped by 0 bases and J by 5 bases, with 19 bases between them. Germline V gives CDR1 LGHNA, CDR2 YSLEER. The CDR3 has 17 residues. CDR3 loop: CASSQDKHLSGDYGYTF. CDR3 bases: TGCGCCAGCAGCCAAGATAAACACTTATCAGGGGATTATGGCTACACCTTC.

This rearrangement joins TRBV27 to TRBJ1-2; weak D call: TRBD1 (6 bases). Trimming shortened V by 6 bases and J by 6 bases, and 14 bases separated the two germline ends. Germline V CDR1 and CDR2: MNHEY, SMNVEV (reference sequence). This CDR3 region has 13 residues. The CDR3, as DNA: TGTGCCAGCAGCAGTAGGGGGAGCAATGGCTACACCTTC. Protein: CASSSRGSNGYTF.

The V gene is TRBV12-5, the J gene TRBJ2-2, with TRBD2 as a possible D gene (6 bases). The CDR3 totals 15 residues. Deletions cut 3 bases from V and 6 bases from J, with 14 bases between. From germline, CDR1 is LGHNT and CDR2 FRNRAP. In DNA, the CDR3 is TGTGCTAGTGGTTTCTGGGGGGAGTCGCCCGGGGAGCTGTTTTTT. This encodes CASGFWGESPGELFF.

The V call is TRBV5-1, the J call TRBJ2-7; the D gene is possibly TRBD2 (6 bases). The germline V gene encodes CDR1 SGHRS and CDR2 YFSETQ. This CDR3 has 15 amino acids. V was clipped by 1 base and J by 3 bases, with 14 bases between them. The CDR3: CASSLWGVSGYEQYF. For the CDR3, the DNA is TGCGCCAGCAGCTTGTGGGGGGTGTCGGGCTACGAGCAGTACTTC.

This chain connects TRBV5-1 to TRBJ2-1; 9 bases agree with TRBD2. After removal of 4 bases from V and 7 bases from J, the junction contained 18 bases not matched to a gene. The CDR3 totals 18 residues. CDR1 SGHRS and CDR2 YFSETQ come from the germline V gene. CDR3 bases: TGCGCCAGCAGCCCCCCCGGAGGGAGCGGGAGGATCGGGAATGAGCAGTTCTTC. This gives the protein CASSPPGGSGRIGNEQFF.

This rearrangement joins TRBV19 to TRBJ2-7, with D tentatively TRBD1 (6 bases). V dropped 7 bases and J dropped 5 bases, with 18 bases sitting between them. The length of the CDR3 is 14 residues. Germline assignment: CDR1 LNHDA and CDR2 SQIVND (reference sequence). This CDR3 reads CASKGDPATHEQYF. In DNA form, the CDR3 reads TGTGCCAGTAAGGGGGACCCCGCAACCCACGAGCAGTACTTC.

This clone was found a few times. The J gene is TRBJ2-7, the V gene TRBV5-6; possible D gene TRBD1, 6 bases. Germline-derived CDR1 and CDR2 are SGHDT and YYEEEE. V lost 3 bases, J lost 2 bases, and 12 bases lay in between. The CDR3 consists of 14 residues. CDR3 sequence reads: CASSWQDRPYEQYF. The DNA for the CDR3 is TGTGCCAGCAGCTGGCAAGACAGGCCCTACGAGCAGTACTTC. The whole variable domain, remainder taken from reference TRBV5-6 and TRBJ2-7, is DAGVTQSPTHLIKTRGQQVTLRCSPKSGHDTVSWYQQALGQGPQFIFQYYEEEERQRGNFPDRFSGHQFPNYSSELNVNALLLGDSALYLCASSWQDRPYEQYFGPGTRLTVT.

The chain couples TRBV13 to TRBJ2-7, with TRBD1 matching 9 bases. V was clipped by 5 bases and J by 4 bases; unmatched bases: 9. Germline V gene data show CDR1 as PRHDT and CDR2 as FYEKMQ (reference sequence). The CDR3 covers 15 residues. The CDR3 sequence: CASSETGTGSYEQYF. As DNA, the CDR3 is TGTGCCAGCAGCGAGACCGGGACAGGGTCTTACGAGCAGTACTTC.

The rearrangement uses TRBV29-1 and TRBJ2-7, with 14 bases matching TRBD2. This CDR3 comprises 15 residues. Trimming took 6 bases from V and 6 from J; bases not matched to a gene: 10. Germline CDR1 reads SQVTM; CDR2 reads ANQGSEA. CDR3 DNA sequence: TGCAGCGTACGCCGGGGACTAGCGGGAGTAGTCGAGCAGTACTTC. Its protein is CSVRRGLAGVVEQYF.

The rearrangement joins TRBV7-9 to TRBJ2-5, with a weak D call TRBD1 (6 bases). The CDR3 contains 14 residues. V was clipped by 5 bases and J by 2 bases, with 12 bases between them. Germline V CDR1 and CDR2: SEHNR, FQNEAQ (reference sequence). CDR3 nucleotide sequence: TGTGCCAGCAGCCTGGGGACAACTCAAGAGACCCAGTACTTC. The encoded protein is CASSLGTTQETQYF.

Only a few counts were recorded for this clone. The chain joins TRBV19 to TRBJ2-5; the match to TRBD2 covers 9 bases. This CDR3 spans 16 amino acids. Germline lookup yields CDR1 LNHDA and CDR2 SQIVND (reference sequence). Trimming took 6 bases from V and 4 from J; bases not matched to a gene: 12. This CDR3 is CASSLRGGRARETQYF. The CDR3 DNA follows: TGTGCCAGTAGCCTCAGGGGCGGGAGGGCTCGAGAGACCCAGTACTTC.

This clone was seen many times. The genes are TRBV6-4 and TRBJ2-1; 13 nucleotides line up with TRBD2. The V and J ends lost 5 bases and 6 bases, in that order; junction bases with no gene match: 13. This CDR3 comprises 18 residues. CDR1 and CDR2 (germline): MRHNA, SNTAGT. CDR3: CASSHNTEGTSGTNEQFF. For the CDR3, the DNA is TGTGCCAGCAGTCACAATACTGAAGGGACTAGCGGGACCAATGAGCAGTTCTTC.

The chain links TRBV9 to TRBJ2-7; tentative D call: TRBD2 (6 bases). This CDR3 spans 16 amino acids. Germline CDR1 and CDR2: SGDLS and YYNGEE. Trimming took 2 bases from V and 7 from J, leaving 22 bases between them. The CDR3 spells CASSVSGGTSGREQYF. The CDR3 nucleotides are TGTGCCAGCAGCGTTTCTGGCGGGACTTCCGGGCGGGAGCAGTACTTC.

This chain uses TRBV18 with TRBJ2-7; weak D call: TRBD1 (5 bases). Trimming shortened V by 3 bases and J by 4 bases, and 16 bases separated the two germline ends. Germline CDR1 reads KGHSH; CDR2 reads LQKENI. CDR3 length: 15 residues. CDR3 region: CASSPSGITNYEQYF. CDR3 sequence (DNA): TGTGCCAGCTCACCGTCAGGGATTACAAATTACGAGCAGTACTTC.

The V and J genes are TRBV15 and TRBJ1-4, with D possibly matching TRBD1 (5 bases). Germline V gene data show CDR1 as LNHNV and CDR2 as YYDKDF (reference sequence). Trimming left V 5 bases short and J 7 bases short, with 14 bases between. The CDR3 is 14 amino acids. CDR3 in amino acids: CATSQGAVREKLFF. The CDR3 nucleotides are TGTGCCACCAGCCAAGGGGCAGTACGTGAAAAACTGTTTTTT.

This chain joins TRBV6-5 and TRBJ2-1, with TRBD2 matching 9 bases. The CDR3 runs to 15 residues. Germline V gives CDR1 MNHEY, CDR2 SVGAGI. Losses at the gene ends were 2 bases for V and 4 bases for J; bases not matched to a gene: 3. Written as DNA, the CDR3 is TGTGCCAGCAGTTACAGGCTAGCGGGGTACAATGAGCAGTTCTTC. Protein sequence: CASSYRLAGYNEQFF.

This clone was counted between two and nine times. The chain combines TRBV29-1 with TRBJ2-5, with D possibly matching TRBD2 (6 bases). The CDR3 runs to 13 residues. V shed 4 bases and J shed 4 bases, with 13 bases lying between them. Germline V gene sequence: CDR1 SQVTM, CDR2 ANQGSEA. The CDR3 protein is CSVASGSGETQYF. The CDR3 DNA is TGCAGCGTTGCGTCCGGGAGCGGAGAGACCCAGTACTTC.